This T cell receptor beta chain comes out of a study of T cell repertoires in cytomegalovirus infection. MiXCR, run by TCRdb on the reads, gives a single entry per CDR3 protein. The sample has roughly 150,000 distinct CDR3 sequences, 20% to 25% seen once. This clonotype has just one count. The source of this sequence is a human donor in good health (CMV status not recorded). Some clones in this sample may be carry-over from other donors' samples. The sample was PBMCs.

The CDR3 loop is CASSPRDRGNTEAFF. DNA of the CDR3: TGTGCCAGTAGTCCCCGGGACAGGGGGAACACTGAAGCTTTCTTT. V gene TRBV19 combines with J gene TRBJ1-1, with TRBD1 matching 10 bases. This CDR3 has 15 amino acids. CDR1 and CDR2 (germline): LNHDA, SQIVND (reference sequence). V shed 5 bases, J shed 1 base, and the junction held 4 bases outside the gene matches.